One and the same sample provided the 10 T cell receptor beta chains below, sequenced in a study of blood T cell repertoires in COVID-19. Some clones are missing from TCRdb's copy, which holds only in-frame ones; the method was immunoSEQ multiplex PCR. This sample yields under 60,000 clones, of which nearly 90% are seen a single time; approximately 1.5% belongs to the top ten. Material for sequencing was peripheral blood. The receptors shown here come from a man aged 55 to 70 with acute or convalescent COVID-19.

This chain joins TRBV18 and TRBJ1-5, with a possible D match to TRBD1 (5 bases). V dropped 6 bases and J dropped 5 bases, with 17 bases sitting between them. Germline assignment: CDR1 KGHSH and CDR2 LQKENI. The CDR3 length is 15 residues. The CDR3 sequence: CASSQRSDRDQPQHF. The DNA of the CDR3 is TGTGCCAGCTCTCAAAGGAGTGACAGAGATCAGCCCCAGCATTTT.

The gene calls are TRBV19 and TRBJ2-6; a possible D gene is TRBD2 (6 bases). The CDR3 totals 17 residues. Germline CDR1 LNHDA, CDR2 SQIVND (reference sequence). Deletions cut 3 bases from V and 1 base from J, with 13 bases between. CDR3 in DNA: TGTGCCAGTAGTATTACAGCGGGTCTTTCTGGGGCCAACGTCCTGACTTTC. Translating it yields CASSITAGLSGANVLTF.

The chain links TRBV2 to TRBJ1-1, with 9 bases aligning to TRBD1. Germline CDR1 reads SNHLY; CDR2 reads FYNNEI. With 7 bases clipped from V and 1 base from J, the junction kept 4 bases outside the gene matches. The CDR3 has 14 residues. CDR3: CASTLTGGNTEAFF. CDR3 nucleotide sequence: TGTGCCAGCACCCTGACAGGGGGGAACACTGAAGCTTTCTTT.

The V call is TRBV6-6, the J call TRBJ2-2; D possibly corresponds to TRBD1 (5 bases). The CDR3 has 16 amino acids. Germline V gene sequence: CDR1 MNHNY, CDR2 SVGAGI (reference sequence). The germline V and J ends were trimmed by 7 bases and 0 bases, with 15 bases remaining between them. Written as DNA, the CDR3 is TGTGCCAGCAACCCAGCAGGGATATCGAACACCGGGGAGCTGTTTTTT. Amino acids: CASNPAGISNTGELFF.

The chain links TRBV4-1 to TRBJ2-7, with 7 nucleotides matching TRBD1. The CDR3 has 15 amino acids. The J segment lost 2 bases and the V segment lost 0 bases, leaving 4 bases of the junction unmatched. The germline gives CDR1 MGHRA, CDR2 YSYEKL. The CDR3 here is CASSQELDRPYEQYF. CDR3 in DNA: TGCGCCAGCAGCCAAGAGCTGGACAGGCCCTACGAGCAGTACTTC.

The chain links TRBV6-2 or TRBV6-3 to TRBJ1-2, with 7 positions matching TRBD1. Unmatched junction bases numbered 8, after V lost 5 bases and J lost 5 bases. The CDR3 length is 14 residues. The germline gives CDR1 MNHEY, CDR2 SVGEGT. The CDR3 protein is CASSQMGTVYGYTF. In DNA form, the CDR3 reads TGTGCCAGCAGTCAAATGGGGACAGTATATGGCTACACCTTC.

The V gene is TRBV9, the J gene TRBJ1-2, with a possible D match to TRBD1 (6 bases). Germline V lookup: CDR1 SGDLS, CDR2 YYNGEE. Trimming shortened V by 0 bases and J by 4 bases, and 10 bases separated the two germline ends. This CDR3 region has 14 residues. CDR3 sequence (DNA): TGTGCCAGCAGCGTAGACGGGGGGCCCTATGGCTACACCTTC. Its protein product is CASSVDGGPYGYTF.

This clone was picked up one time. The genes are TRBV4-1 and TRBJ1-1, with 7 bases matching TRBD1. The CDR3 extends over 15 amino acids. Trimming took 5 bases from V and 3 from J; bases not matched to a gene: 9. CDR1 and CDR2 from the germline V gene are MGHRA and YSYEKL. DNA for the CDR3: TGCGCCAGCAGCTATAAAAGCCAGGGGGACACTGAAGCTTTCTTT. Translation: CASSYKSQGDTEAFF.

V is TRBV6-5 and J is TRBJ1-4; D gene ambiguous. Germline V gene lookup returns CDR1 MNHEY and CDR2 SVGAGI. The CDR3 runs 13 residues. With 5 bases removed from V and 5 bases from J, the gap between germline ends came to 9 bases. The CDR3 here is CASSIRFNEKLFF. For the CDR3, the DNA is TGTGCCAGCAGTATTCGGTTCAATGAAAAACTGTTTTTT.

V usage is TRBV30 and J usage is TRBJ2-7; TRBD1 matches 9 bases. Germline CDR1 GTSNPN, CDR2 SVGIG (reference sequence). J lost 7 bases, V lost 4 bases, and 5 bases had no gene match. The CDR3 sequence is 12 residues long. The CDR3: CAWNRGPGEQYF. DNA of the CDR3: TGTGCCTGGAACAGGGGGCCGGGGGAGCAGTACTTC.